The 18 T cell receptor beta chains below all came from one sample that was sequenced in a study of T cells after yellow fever vaccination. A single record per CDR3 protein comes from TCRdb applying MiXCR to the 5' RACE reads. The table has around 550,000 distinct CDR3 sequences, 19% seen once. The source was PBMCs, collected 15 days after the yellow fever booster vaccination. These receptors originate from a man aged 25-45 years who received the YFV17D yellow fever vaccine.

V usage is TRBV6-5 and J usage is TRBJ2-3; D may be TRBD1 (6 bases). This CDR3 spans 15 amino acids. The V end lost 0 bases, the J end lost 4 bases, and 11 bases lay between the germline ends. Germline CDR1 MNHEY, CDR2 SVGAGI. CDR3 amino acids: CASSYSNQGPDTQYF. CDR3 sequence (DNA): TGTGCCAGCAGTTACTCGAACCAGGGGCCAGATACGCAGTATTTT.

The gene calls are TRBV12-3 or TRBV12-4 and TRBJ2-2; 7 bases align to TRBD2. V lost 6 bases to trimming and J lost 3 bases; unmatched junction nucleotides: 7. The CDR3 length is 15 residues. The CDR3 region has the DNA TGTGCCAGCAGGTCCGGGACTACCGACACCGGGGAGCTGTTTTTT. Translating it yields CASRSGTTDTGELFF.

The V gene is TRBV4-3, the J gene TRBJ2-7, with 8 bases identical to TRBD1. Germline CDR1 reads LGHNA; CDR2 reads YSLEER. The CDR3 has 16 amino acids. The V segment lost 0 bases and the J segment 3 bases; nucleotides outside the gene matches: 7. The CDR3 DNA follows: TGCGCCAGCAGCCAAGATGCGGGACAGGCTCACTACGAGCAGTACTTC. Amino acid sequence: CASSQDAGQAHYEQYF.

This clonotype was observed a few times. The V call is TRBV5-6, the J call TRBJ2-3; D possibly corresponds to TRBD2 (5 bases). Germline CDR1 is SGHDT and CDR2 is YYEEEE. The length of the CDR3 is 15 residues. Trimming shortened V by 4 bases and J by 0 bases, and 12 bases separated the two germline ends. This chain's CDR3 is CASSGGLRSTDTQYF. CDR3 DNA sequence: TGTGCCAGCAGCGGAGGACTTCGTAGCACAGATACGCAGTATTTT.

The chain joins TRBV25-1 to TRBJ2-1, with TRBD2 matching over 9 bases. CDR1 is MGHDK and CDR2 is SYGVNS in the germline V gene. V lost 5 bases and J lost 1; bases outside the gene matches: 6. The CDR3 length is 16 residues. This CDR3 is CASSRLTSGSYNEQFF. CDR3 DNA sequence: TGTGCCAGCAGTCGACTGACTAGCGGATCCTACAATGAGCAGTTCTTC.

The table lists this clonotype with a few counts. The V call is TRBV7-9, the J call TRBJ2-5, with unresolved D. CDR3 length: 13 amino acids. Germline V gene lookup returns CDR1 SEHNR and CDR2 FQNEAQ (reference sequence). The V end was cut by 3 bases, the J end by 1 base, with 6 bases between. CDR3 amino acids: CASSFNSQETQYF. CDR3 bases: TGTGCCAGCAGCTTCAATTCCCAAGAGACCCAGTACTTC.

The gene calls are TRBV29-1 and TRBJ2-3; no clear D gene. Germline CDR1 is SQVTM and CDR2 is ANQGSEA. CDR3 length: 11 amino acids. The CDR3 DNA reads as TGCAGAGTTTCGCTAGAAGATACGCAGTATTTT. Its protein product is CRVSLEDTQYF.

This clonotype was observed a few times. V usage is TRBV12-3 or TRBV12-4 and J usage is TRBJ2-1, with 10 bases matching TRBD2. The ends lost 0 bases at V and 8 bases at J; junction bases unmatched: 13. The CDR3 contains 18 residues. CDR3 amino acids: CASSLALGSSGSVYEQFF. CDR3 sequence (DNA): TGTGCCAGCAGTTTAGCGCTCGGCTCTAGCGGGAGTGTCTATGAGCAGTTCTTC.

This chain uses TRBV30 with TRBJ2-2; D not certain. The CDR3 loop spans 13 amino acids. Germline CDR1 and CDR2: GTSNPN and SVGIG (reference sequence). Between the trimmed V and J ends, which lost 4 bases and 6 bases, there was a span of 12 bases. CDR3: CAWTHISPGELFF. CDR3 DNA: TGTGCCTGGACACATATAAGTCCCGGGGAGCTGTTTTTT.

CDR3 amino acids: CAGSTGVLETQYF. In nucleotides, the CDR3 is TGTGCCGGATCGACAGGGGTCCTGGAGACCCAGTACTTC. This sequence joins TRBV2 and TRBJ2-5; 8 bases fit TRBD1. The V segment lost 11 bases and the J segment 5 bases; nucleotides outside the gene matches: 10. The V gene's germline CDR1 is SNHLY and CDR2 FYNNEI. The CDR3 runs to 13 residues. Full variable domain (rest looked up from reference TRBV2 and TRBJ2-5): EPEVTQTPSHQVTQMGQEVILRCVPISNHLYFYWYRQILGQKVEFLVSFYNNEISEKSEIFDDQFSVERPDGSNFTLKIRSTKLEDSAMYFCAGSTGVLETQYFGPGTRLLVL.

The count of this clonotype is one. The rearrangement links TRBV7-6 to TRBJ2-7, with D unclear. V lost 0 bases and J 2 bases, leaving 11 bases between the germline ends. This CDR3 has 15 residues. The germline CDR1 and CDR2 sequences are SGHVS and FNYEAQ. The CDR3 DNA follows: TGTGCCAGCAGCTTAGCAGCAATGGGGACCTACGAGCAGTACTTC. As protein: CASSLAAMGTYEQYF.

This clonotype appeared many times. This sequence joins TRBV19 and TRBJ2-6; unclear D gene. The CDR3 is 17 residues long. Trimming took 7 bases from V and 2 from J, leaving 18 bases between them. Germline V gives CDR1 LNHDA, CDR2 SQIVND (reference sequence). The CDR3 DNA sequence: TGTGCCAGTATCCCTGGGATAGGGCCAGCTGGGGCCAACGTCCTGACTTTC. Its protein product is CASIPGIGPAGANVLTF.

The chain employs TRBV7-9 and TRBJ2-1; TRBD2 aligns across 7 bases. Trimming took 6 bases from V and 1 from J; bases not matched to a gene: 6. CDR3 length: 15 amino acids. Germline V gene sequence: CDR1 SEHNR, CDR2 FQNEAQ (reference sequence). The CDR3, as DNA: TGTGCCAGCAGACATAGCGGGCGGTCCTACAATGAGCAGTTCTTC. Translation: CASRHSGRSYNEQFF.

The J gene is TRBJ2-2, the V gene TRBV12-3 or TRBV12-4, with 8 bases that match TRBD1. The trim removed 4 bases at V and 4 bases at J, leaving 8 bases unmatched. This CDR3 contains 16 residues. In DNA, the CDR3 is TGTGCCAGCAGTTCCAGACAGGGGATAAGCACCGGGGAGCTGTTTTTT. Translating gives CASSSRQGISTGELFF.

This chain connects TRBV29-1 to TRBJ2-1; D may match TRBD1 or TRBD2 (7 bases each). Trimming took 5 bases from V and 6 from J, leaving 14 bases between them. This CDR3 region has 13 residues. CDR1 is SQVTM and CDR2 is ANQGSEA in the germline V gene. CDR3 in DNA: TGCAGCGTTAGACAGGGCGGGGGCAATGAGCAGTTCTTC. Protein sequence: CSVRQGGGNEQFF.

The chain employs TRBV20-1 and TRBJ2-1, with 12 bases fitting TRBD2. The junction had 5 bases not matched to a gene; V was cut back by 5 bases and J by 3 bases. The CDR3 totals 15 residues. Germline V lookup: CDR1 DFQATT, CDR2 SNEGSKA (reference sequence). The CDR3 sequence: CSAPGLAGNYNEQFF. CDR3 sequence (DNA): TGCAGTGCTCCGGGACTAGCGGGCAACTACAATGAGCAGTTCTTC.

The V call is TRBV5-4, the J call TRBJ2-4; TRBD2 is a possible D gene (5 bases). From germline, CDR1 is SGHNT and CDR2 YYREEE (reference sequence). V lost 0 bases, J lost 1 base, and 8 bases lay in between. The CDR3 has 15 residues. The CDR3 region has the DNA TGTGCCAGCAGCTTGGACGGGGTGGCCAAAAACATTCAGTACTTC. It is translated as CASSLDGVAKNIQYF.

The chain couples TRBV29-1 to TRBJ1-3; no firm D call. The CDR3 has 15 amino acids. V shed 0 bases and J shed 0 bases, with 9 bases lying between them. The germline gives CDR1 SQVTM, CDR2 ANQGSEA. CDR3 coding DNA: TGCAGCGTTGAAGACCACGGCCGCTCTGGAAACACCATATATTTT. Its translation is CSVEDHGRSGNTIYF. The full variable domain, with the rest looked up from reference TRBV29-1 and TRBJ1-3, is SAVISQKPSRDICQRGTSLTIQCQVDSQVTMMFWYRQQPGQSLTLIATANQGSEATYESGFVIDKFPISRPNLTFSTLTVSNMSPEDSSIYLCSVEDHGRSGNTIYFGEGSWLTVV.